What follows describes a single T cell receptor (beta chain). This CDR3 has 13 residues. Germline V lookup: CDR1 MRHNA, CDR2 SNTAGT. Trimming removed 7 bases from V and 5 bases from J, with 14 bases in between. This table comes from immunoSEQ multiplex PCR, and its TCRdb copy is limited to in-frame clones, with some not included. The profile shows some 410,000 clones, 85% to 90% of them singletons. This record comes from a study of blood T cell repertoires in COVID-19. The rearrangement links TRBV6-4 to TRBJ1-1; tentatively, D is TRBD1 (6 bases). This receptor was obtained from a woman in her twenties or thirties with acute COVID-19. Sequenced input: PBMCs or T cells enriched from blood (not recorded which). DNA of the CDR3: TGTGCCAGCAAGGGTCAGGGGACGACTGAAGCTTTCTTT. It codes for CASKGQGTTEAFF.